This T cell receptor beta chain was sequenced for a study of human T cells and chemical hapten exposure. Study at large: 2% DPC was applied to around 2 cm by around 2 cm of upper inner arm skin for sensitization.

MiXCR, run by TCRdb on the RACE reads, gives a single entry per CDR3 protein. The sample records some 90,000 distinct CDR3 sequences, around 9.9% being singletons. The CDR3 sequence is 13 residues long. V dropped 5 bases and J dropped 3; count of bases not matched to a gene: 0. The germline V gene has CDR1 DFQATT and CDR2 SNEGSKA (reference sequence). This clonotype was seen many times. Its antigen is unidentified. Study-wide points: TCRs exceeding a frequency of 1 in 1000 stayed unchanged under DPC sensitization.

Stated time point: patch test 3, about 24 weeks after DPC sensitization. Treatment denoted: therapeutic diphenylcyclopropenone sensitization with weekly scalp DPC. Unfractionated whole blood was the source of the extracted total RNA. The clonotype originates from a young woman with alopecia areata. Some clones in this sample may be carry-over from other donors' samples. The sample consisted of whole blood, taken in connection with sensitization to the hapten diphenylcyclopropenone (DPC). The genes are TRBV20-1 and TRBJ1-4, with 10 bases lining up with TRBD1. The DNA of the CDR3 is TGCAGTGCTGGACAGGGGGCTAATGAAAAACTGTTTTTT. As protein: CSAGQGANEKLFF.